The clone carrying this T cell receptor (beta chain) was found many times. Its antigen is unknown. The data derive from a study of T cells in Graves' hyperthyroidism and ophthalmopathy. Trimming removed 3 bases at V and 0 bases at J, with 8 bases between. The CDR3 has 14 amino acids. Overall study findings and caveats: Appearing also in blood were most of the thyroid clonotypes expanded above 0.001.

RNA transcripts gave rise to amplified TCR beta CDR3 regions. HTBI primers were used for first-round RT-PCR of the TCR CDR3. MiXCR, applied by TCRdb to the multiplex PCR reads, yields one record per CDR3 protein. This sample has around 520,000 distinct CDR3 sequences, with around 15% found just once. This receptor was taken from a woman aged 35 to 49 with Graves' hyperthyroidism. The chain is built from TRBV12-3 or TRBV12-4 and TRBJ1-2; unclear D gene. Sequences were obtained from blood. CDR3 coding DNA: TGTGCCAGCAGTTTTGGGTCGGCTAACTATGGCTACACCTTC. It specifies CASSFGSANYGYTF.